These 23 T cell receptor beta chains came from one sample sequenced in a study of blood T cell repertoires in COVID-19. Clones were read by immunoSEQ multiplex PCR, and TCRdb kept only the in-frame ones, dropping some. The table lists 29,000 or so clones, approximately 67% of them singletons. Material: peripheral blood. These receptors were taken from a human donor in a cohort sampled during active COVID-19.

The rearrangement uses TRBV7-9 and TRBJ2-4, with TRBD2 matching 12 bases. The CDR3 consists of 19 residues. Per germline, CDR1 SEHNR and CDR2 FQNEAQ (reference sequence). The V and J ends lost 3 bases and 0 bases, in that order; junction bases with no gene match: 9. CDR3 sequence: CASSFQGLAGPKAKNIQYF. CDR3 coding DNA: TGTGCCAGCAGCTTCCAGGGACTAGCGGGCCCTAAAGCCAAAAACATTCAGTACTTC.

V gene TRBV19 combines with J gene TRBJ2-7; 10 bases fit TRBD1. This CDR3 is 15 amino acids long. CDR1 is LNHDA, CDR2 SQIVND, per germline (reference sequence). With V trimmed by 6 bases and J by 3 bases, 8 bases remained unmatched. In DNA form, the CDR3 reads TGTGCCAGTAGCCCCGGGACAGGGGAAAACTACGAGCAGTACTTC. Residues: CASSPGTGENYEQYF.

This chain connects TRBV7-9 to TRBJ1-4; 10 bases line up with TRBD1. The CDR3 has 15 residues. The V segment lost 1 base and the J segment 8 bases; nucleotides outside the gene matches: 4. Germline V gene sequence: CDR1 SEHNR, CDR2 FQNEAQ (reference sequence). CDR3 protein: CASSLGDRGKEKLFF. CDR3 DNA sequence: TGTGCCAGCAGCTTAGGGGACAGGGGAAAGGAAAAACTGTTTTTT.

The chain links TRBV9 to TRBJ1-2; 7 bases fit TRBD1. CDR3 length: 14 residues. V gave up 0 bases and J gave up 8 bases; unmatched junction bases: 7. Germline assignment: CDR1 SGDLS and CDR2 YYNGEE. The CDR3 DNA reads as TGTGCCAGCAGCGTAGGAACAGGGGAAGGGGGCTACACCTTC. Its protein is CASSVGTGEGGYTF.

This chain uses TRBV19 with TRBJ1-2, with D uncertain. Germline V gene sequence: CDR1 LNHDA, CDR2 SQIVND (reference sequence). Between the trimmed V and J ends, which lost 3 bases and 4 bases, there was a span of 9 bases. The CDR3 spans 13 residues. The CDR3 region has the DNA TGTGCCAGTAGTATGTTGGGCTTCTATGGCTACACCTTC. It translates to CASSMLGFYGYTF.

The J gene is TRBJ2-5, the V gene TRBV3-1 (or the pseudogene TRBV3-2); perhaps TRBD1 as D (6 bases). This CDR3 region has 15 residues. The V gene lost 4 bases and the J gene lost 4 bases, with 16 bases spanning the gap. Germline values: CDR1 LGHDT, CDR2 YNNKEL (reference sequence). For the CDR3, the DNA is TGTGCCAGCAGCCTCCAACAGGGAGATCGAGAGACCCAGTACTTC. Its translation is CASSLQQGDRETQYF.

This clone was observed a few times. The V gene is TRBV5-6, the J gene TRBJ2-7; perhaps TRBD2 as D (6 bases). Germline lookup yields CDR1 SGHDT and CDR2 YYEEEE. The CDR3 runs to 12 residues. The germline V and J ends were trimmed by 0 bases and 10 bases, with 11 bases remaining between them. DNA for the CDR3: TGTGCCAGCAGCTTGGACCGGGACTCTCAGTACTTC. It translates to CASSLDRDSQYF.

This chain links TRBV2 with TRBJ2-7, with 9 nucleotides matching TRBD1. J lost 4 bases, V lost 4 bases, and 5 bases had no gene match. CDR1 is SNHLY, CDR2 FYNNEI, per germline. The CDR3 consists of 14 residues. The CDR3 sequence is CASSGQGEGYEQYF. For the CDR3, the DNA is TGTGCCAGCAGTGGACAGGGGGAGGGTTACGAGCAGTACTTC.

The DNA for the CDR3 is TGTGCCAGCAGCAAGGGGACTAGCGGGAGGCCCTACACAGATACGCAGTATTTT. Protein sequence: CASSKGTSGRPYTDTQYF. The genes are TRBV21-1 and TRBJ2-3; the table's D call of TRBD2 was not tested on the DNA. TRBV21-1 is reported as a pseudogene. CDR3 length equals 18 residues.

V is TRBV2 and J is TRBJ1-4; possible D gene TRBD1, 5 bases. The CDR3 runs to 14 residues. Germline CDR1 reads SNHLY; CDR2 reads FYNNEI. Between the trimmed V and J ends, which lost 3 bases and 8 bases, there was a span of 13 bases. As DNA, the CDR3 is TGTGCCAGCAGTGAGCCAGGGTCCTTGGAAAAACTGTTTTTT. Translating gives CASSEPGSLEKLFF.

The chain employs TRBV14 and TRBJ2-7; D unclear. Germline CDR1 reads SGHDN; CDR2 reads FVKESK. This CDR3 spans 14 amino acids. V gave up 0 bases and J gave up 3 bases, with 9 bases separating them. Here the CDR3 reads CASSQDAGSYEQYF. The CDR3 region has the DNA TGTGCCAGCAGCCAAGATGCAGGAAGCTACGAGCAGTACTTC.

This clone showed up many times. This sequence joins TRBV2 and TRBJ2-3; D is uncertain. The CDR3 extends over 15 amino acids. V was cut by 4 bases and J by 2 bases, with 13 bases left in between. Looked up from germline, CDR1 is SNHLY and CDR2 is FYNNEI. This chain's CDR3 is CASSGSILPTDTQYF. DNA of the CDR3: TGTGCCAGCAGTGGTAGTATCCTCCCCACAGATACGCAGTATTTT.

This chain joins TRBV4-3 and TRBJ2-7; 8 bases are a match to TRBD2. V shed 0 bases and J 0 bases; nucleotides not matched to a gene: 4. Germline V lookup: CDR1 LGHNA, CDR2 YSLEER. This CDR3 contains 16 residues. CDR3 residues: CASSQDKSGSSYEQYF. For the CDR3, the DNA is TGCGCCAGCAGCCAAGATAAGAGCGGGAGCTCCTACGAGCAGTACTTC.

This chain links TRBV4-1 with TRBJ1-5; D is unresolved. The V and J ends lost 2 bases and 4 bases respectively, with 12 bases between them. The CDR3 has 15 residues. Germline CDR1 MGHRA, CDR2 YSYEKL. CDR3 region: CASSQHGRENQPQHF. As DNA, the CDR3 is TGCGCCAGCAGCCAACACGGGCGGGAGAATCAGCCCCAGCATTTT.

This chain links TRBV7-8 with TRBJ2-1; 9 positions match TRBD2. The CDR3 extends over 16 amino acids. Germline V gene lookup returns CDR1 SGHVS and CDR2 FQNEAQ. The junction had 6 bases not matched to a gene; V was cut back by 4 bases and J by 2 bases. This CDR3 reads CASSYQAGGTYNEQFF. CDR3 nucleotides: TGTGCCAGCAGCTACCAAGCGGGGGGCACCTACAATGAGCAGTTCTTC. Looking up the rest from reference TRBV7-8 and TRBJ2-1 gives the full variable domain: GAGVSQSPRYKVAKRGQDVALRCDPISGHVSLFWYQQALGQGPEFLTYFQNEAQLDKSGLPSDRFFAERPEGSVSTLKIQRTQQEDSAVYLCASSYQAGGTYNEQFFGPGTRLTVL.

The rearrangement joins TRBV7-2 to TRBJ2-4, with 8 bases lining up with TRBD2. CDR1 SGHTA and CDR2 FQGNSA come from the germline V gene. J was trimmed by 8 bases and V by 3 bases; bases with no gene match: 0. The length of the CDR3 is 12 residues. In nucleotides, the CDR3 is TGTGCCAGCAGCTTGCGGGAGGACATTCAGTACTTC. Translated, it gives CASSLREDIQYF.

The CDR3 DNA reads as TGTGCCAGCAGCTTAGAAAGGACAGGGGGCGTAAACTATGGCTACACCTTC. Translated, it gives CASSLERTGGVNYGYTF. The rearrangement uses TRBV7-8 and TRBJ1-2, with TRBD1 matching over 11 bases. Trimming cost V 1 base and J 2 bases; bases outside gene matches: 6. Germline loops: CDR1 SGHVS, CDR2 FQNEAQ. The CDR3 loop spans 17 amino acids.

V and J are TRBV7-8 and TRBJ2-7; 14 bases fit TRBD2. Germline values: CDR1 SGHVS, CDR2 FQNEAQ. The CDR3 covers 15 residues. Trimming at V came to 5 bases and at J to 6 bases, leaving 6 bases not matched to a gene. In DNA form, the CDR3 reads TGTGCCAGCAGCCGAGGACTAGCGGGAGGTAGCGAGCAGTACTTC. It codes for CASSRGLAGGSEQYF.

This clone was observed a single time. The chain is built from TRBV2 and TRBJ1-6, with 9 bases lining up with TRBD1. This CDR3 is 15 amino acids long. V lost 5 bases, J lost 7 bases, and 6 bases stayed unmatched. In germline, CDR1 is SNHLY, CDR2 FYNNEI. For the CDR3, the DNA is TGTGCCAGCAGTTCACAGGGGGCGGGGAATTCACCCCTCCACTTT. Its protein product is CASSSQGAGNSPLHF.

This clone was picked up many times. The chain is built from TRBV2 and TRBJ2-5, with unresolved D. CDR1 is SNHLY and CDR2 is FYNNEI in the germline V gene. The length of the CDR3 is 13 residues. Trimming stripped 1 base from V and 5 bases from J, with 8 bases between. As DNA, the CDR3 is TGTGCCAGCAGTGAAGAAAGAGGCGAGACCCAGTACTTC. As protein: CASSEERGETQYF.

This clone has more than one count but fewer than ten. The CDR3 loop reads CASSVGRGFTQETQYF. As DNA, the CDR3 is TGTGCCAGCAGCGTAGGCAGGGGCTTCACCCAAGAGACCCAGTACTTC. V gene TRBV9 combines with J gene TRBJ2-5; tentative D call: TRBD1 (6 bases). Trimming removed 0 bases from V and 1 base from J, with 13 bases in between. Germline V gene data show CDR1 as SGDLS and CDR2 as YYNGEE. This CDR3 has 16 residues.

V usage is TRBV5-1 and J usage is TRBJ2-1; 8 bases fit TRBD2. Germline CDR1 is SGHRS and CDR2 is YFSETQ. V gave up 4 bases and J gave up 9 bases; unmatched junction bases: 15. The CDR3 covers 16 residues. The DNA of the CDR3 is TGCGCCAGCAGCGAACGTCGATCGGGACTAGTCGGTGAGCAGTTCTTC. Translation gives CASSERRSGLVGEQFF.

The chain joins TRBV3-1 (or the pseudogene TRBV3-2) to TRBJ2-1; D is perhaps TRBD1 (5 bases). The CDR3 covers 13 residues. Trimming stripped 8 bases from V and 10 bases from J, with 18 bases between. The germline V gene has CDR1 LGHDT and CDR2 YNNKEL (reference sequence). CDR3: CASSNSKKGEQFF. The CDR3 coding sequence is TGTGCCAGCTCGAACAGTAAAAAGGGGGAGCAGTTCTTC.